This T cell receptor (beta chain) came from a study of beta chain features in type 1 diabetes (dated by TCRdb to 2017 to 2018). About the study as a whole: Mean age, gender distribution, total cell number and subset yield were not different between patients and healthy donors. The study compared TCRB repertoires of sorted circulating CD4+ T cell subsets between recently diagnosed type 1 diabetes patients and matched healthy donors. A total of roughly 100 million sorted cells were examined across all samples, and the number of cells per subset was strongly correlated with RNA yield. Regulatory and stem cell-like memory subsets were isolated from only 8 patients and about eight healthy donors, whereas naive and central memory subsets came from all 30 or so donors. Findings and caveats that apply to the study as a whole: In all four CD4+ subsets, TCRB CDR3 length was moderately but significantly shorter in type 1 diabetes patients. At VDJ recombination sites, patients with type 1 diabetes made fewer insertions and deleted more nucleotides, a pattern implying thymic rearrangement abnormalities. Shorter templates might be favored by PCR, yet because patient and control samples were amplified and corrected together, any such skew would affect both groups equally. Naive, central memory and regulatory TCRB repertoires appeared more similar among patients than among healthy donors. Because small numbers of individuals were included in the HLA sub-analyses, any influence of HLA type on TCRB rearrangement was left unresolved. Because cDNA was sequenced instead of genomic DNA, activated cells with high expression could be over-represented, although the groups did not differ in activation or CD3 levels.

Including cysteine and phenylalanine, the CDR3 has 13 amino acids. Here the CDR3 DNA is all that survives: 39 bases in frame from base 1. The germline V gene (reference sequence) supplies CDR1 SEHNR and CDR2 FQNEAQ. Relative to germline, V is 5 bases shorter and J is 3 bases shorter, with 9 bases between their ends. Each donor gave one peripheral blood draw, roughly 0.12 L on average, collected into heparinised tubes. A BD FACSAria II was used to sort naive, central memory, regulatory and stem cell-like memory CD4+ T cells with a panel that included CD45RO, CCR7, CD25, CD127, CD95 and CD27. Every sorted population had a purity above 98%. PBMCs were isolated immediately by Lymphoprep density gradient centrifugation and stained directly without culture. So that batch effects would be minimized, each experiment stained and sorted samples in pairs, pairing one healthy donor with one patient. The High Capacity cDNA Reverse Transcription Kit was used to reverse transcribe all of the isolated RNA, meaning that expressed TCRB transcripts were what got sequenced. Naive, central memory and regulatory T cell samples underwent deep immunoSEQ sequencing, averaging about 3.57 million total reads per sample. Sorted cells were lysed in RLT buffer and RNA was extracted with DNase-treated RNeasy Micro or Mini kits, depending on cell number. To prevent cross-contamination, each cell subset was processed individually, whereas patient and healthy donor samples were processed jointly. The immunoSEQ multiplex PCR was used to amplify TCRB sequences from cDNA, yielding 87-bp fragments that span the CDR3 region. Sequencing of the amplicons was performed on the Illumina HiSeq platform. The paper's data handling went like this. Synthetic template baselines were used to correct PCR bias computationally, reads within Hamming distance 2 were collapsed, and singletons that could not be merged were discarded. Reads were aligned against IMGT so that V, D and J genes, CDR3 length and insertions or deletions at six rearrangement sites could be assigned. Within each subset, clonotype counts were normalized to the number of sorted cells before true diversity and Gini coefficients were calculated with the tcR R package. Repertoire sharing was quantified using the overlap coefficient calculated on TCRB nucleotide sequences. TCRdb obtained this table from immuneACCESS and retained in-frame rearrangements with V and J assigned. These tables miss some clones; where compared with another copy, unresolved V genes account for less than half of the shortfall, and the remainder is unexplained. V and J calls and clone size come straight from that table; D and trimming were deduced from the DNA. Across this sample there are some 150,000 clones, with 48% seen only once. The ten top clones hold approximately 0.4% of the sample.

Points on this clone: The target of this receptor is not known. Per-base quality was not reported, and no clone a single base away is much larger than it.

Sequencing was done on a sample of Tregs from blood. The cell subset or site label corresponds to: regulatory CD4+ T cells. The sequence was collected from a man aged 18 to 29 in good health. The chain was built from TRBV7-9 and TRBJ2-3; a confident D gene designation cannot be given. For the CDR3, the sequence is CASSPVPTDTQYF. The DNA sequence is TGTGCCAGCAGCCCGGTTCCGACAGATACGCAGTATTTT.